The TCR beta chain described here comes from a study of T cell responses to AZD1222 COVID-19 vaccine. About the study: Pooled samples include second doses given at about 4 or 12 weeks. Study-level results: Spike-specific TCR breadth and depth grew following two AZD1222 doses. Baseline testing showed seropositivity in only six AZD1222 recipients.

Assay used: immunoSEQ multiplex PCR; TCRdb lists only in-frame clones, some missing. The sample lists about 140,000 clones, around 90% seen once, with approximately 5.7% in the top ten. With V trimmed by 4 bases and J by 4 bases, 14 bases remained unmatched. The CDR3 is made up of 19 amino acids. Germline loops: CDR1 SGHNT, CDR2 YYREEE (reference sequence). Notes on this clone: Antigen unknown.

The TCR comes from an adult in good health. The material was peripheral blood, obtained on day 0 of AZD1222 vaccination. V and J are TRBV5-4 and TRBJ2-1; TRBD2 matches at 13 bases. CDR3 residues: CASSLTSGRGPRRYNEQFF. The CDR3 DNA reads TGTGCCAGCAGCCTCACTAGCGGGAGGGGTCCGAGAAGATACAATGAGCAGTTCTTC.